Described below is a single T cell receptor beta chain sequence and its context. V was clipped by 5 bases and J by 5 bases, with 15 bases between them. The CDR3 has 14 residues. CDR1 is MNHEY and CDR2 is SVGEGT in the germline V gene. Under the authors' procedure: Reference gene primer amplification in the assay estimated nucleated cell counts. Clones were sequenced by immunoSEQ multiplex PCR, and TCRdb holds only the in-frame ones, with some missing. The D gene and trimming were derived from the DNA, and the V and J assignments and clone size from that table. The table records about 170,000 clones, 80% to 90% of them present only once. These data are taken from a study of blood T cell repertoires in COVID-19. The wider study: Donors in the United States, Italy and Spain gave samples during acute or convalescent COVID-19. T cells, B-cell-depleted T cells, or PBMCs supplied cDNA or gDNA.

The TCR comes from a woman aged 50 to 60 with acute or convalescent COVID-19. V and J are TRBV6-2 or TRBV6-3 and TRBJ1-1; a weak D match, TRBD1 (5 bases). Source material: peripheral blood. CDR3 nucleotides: TGTGCCAGCAGTATCCAGGGTTCCCAGACTGAAGCTTTCTTT. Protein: CASSIQGSQTEAFF.